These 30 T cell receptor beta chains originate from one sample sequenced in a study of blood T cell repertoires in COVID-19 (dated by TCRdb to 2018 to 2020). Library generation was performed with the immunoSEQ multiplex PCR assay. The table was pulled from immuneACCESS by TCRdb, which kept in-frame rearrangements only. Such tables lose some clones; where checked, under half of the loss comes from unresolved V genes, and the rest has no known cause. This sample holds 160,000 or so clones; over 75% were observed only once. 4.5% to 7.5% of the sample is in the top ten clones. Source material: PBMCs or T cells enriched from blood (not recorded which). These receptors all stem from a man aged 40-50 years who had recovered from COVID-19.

CDR3 sequence: CASSQPNRGRGNTIYF. The CDR3 DNA reads as TGTGCCAGCAGCCAACCCAACAGGGGGCGTGGAAACACCATATATTTT. J is TRBJ1-3 and V is TRBV4-2; 9 positions agree with TRBD1. The CDR3 is made up of 16 amino acids. Per germline, CDR1 LGHNA and CDR2 YNFKEQ. V lost 2 bases to trimming and J lost 3 bases; unmatched junction nucleotides: 5.

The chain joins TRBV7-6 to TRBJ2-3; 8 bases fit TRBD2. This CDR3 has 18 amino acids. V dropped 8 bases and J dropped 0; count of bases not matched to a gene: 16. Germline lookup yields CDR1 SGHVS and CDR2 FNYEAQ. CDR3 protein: CASGPMAGGQSSTDTQYF. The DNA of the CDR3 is TGTGCCAGCGGACCCATGGCGGGGGGCCAATCTAGCACAGATACGCAGTATTTT.

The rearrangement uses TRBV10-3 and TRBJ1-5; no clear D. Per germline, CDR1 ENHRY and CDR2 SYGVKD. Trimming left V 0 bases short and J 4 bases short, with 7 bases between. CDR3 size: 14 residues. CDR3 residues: CAISESRRNQPQHF. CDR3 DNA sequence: TGTGCCATCAGTGAGTCGAGGCGAAATCAGCCCCAGCATTTT.

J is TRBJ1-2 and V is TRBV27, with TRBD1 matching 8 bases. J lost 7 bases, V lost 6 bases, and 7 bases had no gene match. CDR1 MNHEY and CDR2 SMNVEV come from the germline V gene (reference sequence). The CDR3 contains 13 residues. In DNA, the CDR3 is TGTGCCAGCAGCGTAACGACAGGGGCTGGCTACACCTTC. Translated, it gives CASSVTTGAGYTF.

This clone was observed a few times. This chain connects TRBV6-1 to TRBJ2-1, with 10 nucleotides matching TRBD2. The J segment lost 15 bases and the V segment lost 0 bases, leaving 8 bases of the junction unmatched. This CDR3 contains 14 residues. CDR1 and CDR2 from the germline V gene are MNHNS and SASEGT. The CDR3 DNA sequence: TGTGCCAGCAGTGAAGCGGCCGGTAGCGGGGGGCCGTTCTTC. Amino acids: CASSEAAGSGGPFF.

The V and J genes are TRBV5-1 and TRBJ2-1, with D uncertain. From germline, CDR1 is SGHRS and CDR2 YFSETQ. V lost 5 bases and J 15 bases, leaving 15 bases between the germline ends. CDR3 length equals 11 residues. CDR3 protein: CASRDVSGLFF. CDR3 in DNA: TGCGCCAGCAGAGATGTATCAGGCCTGTTCTTC.

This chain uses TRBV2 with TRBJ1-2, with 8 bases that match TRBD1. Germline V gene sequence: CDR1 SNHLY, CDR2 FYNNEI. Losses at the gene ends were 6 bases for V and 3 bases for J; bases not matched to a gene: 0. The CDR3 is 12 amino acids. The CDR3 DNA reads TGTGCCAGCAGACAGGGGGACTATGGCTACACCTTC. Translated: CASRQGDYGYTF.

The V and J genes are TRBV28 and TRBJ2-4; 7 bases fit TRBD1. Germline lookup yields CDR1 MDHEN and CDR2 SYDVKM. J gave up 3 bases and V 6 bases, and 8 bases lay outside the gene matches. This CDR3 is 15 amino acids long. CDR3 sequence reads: CASSTETGNKNIQYF. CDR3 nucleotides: TGTGCCAGCAGCACAGAGACAGGGAACAAAAACATTCAGTACTTC.

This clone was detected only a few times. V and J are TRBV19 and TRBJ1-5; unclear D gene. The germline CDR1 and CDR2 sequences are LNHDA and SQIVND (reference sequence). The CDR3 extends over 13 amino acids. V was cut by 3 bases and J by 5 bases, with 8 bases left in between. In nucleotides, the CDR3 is TGTGCCAGTAGTATCGCTGTAGATCAGCCCCAGCATTTT. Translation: CASSIAVDQPQHF.

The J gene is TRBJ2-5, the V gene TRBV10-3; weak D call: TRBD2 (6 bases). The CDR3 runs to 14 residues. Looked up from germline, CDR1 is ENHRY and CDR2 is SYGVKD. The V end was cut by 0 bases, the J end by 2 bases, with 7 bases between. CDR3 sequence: CAISESAGQETQYF. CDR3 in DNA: TGTGCCATCAGTGAGTCGGCGGGGCAAGAGACCCAGTACTTC.

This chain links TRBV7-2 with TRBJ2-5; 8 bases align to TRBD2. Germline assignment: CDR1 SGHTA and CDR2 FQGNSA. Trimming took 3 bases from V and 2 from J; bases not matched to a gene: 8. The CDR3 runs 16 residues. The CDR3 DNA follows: TGTGCCAGCAGCTTGCCCCAGCGGGGGACACAAGAGACCCAGTACTTC. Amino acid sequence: CASSLPQRGTQETQYF.

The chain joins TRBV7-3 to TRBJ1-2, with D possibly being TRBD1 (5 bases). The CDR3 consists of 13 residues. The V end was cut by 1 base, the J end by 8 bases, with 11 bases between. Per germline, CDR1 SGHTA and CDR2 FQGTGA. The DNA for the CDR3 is TGTGCCAGCAGCTTAAACCCCGGGGGAGGCTACACCTTC. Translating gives CASSLNPGGGYTF.

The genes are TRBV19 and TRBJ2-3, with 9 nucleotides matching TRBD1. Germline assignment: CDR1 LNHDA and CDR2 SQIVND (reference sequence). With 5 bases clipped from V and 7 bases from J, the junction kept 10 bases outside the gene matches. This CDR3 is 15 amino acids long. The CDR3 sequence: CASSPTGTGSYTQYF. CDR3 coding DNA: TGTGCCAGTAGTCCGACCGGGACAGGGAGCTATACGCAGTATTTT. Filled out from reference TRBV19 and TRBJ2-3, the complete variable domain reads DGGITQSPKYLFRKEGQNVTLSCEQNLNHDAMYWYRQDPGQGLRLIYYSQIVNDFQKGDIAEGYSVSREKKESFPLTVTSAQKNPTAFYLCASSPTGTGSYTQYFGPGTRLTVL.

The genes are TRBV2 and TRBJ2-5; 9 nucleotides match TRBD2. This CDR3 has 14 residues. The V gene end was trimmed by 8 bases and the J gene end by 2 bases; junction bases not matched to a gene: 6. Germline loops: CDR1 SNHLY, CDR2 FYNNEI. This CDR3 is CASDPSGVQETQYF. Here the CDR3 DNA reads TGTGCCAGCGATCCTAGCGGGGTACAAGAGACCCAGTACTTC.

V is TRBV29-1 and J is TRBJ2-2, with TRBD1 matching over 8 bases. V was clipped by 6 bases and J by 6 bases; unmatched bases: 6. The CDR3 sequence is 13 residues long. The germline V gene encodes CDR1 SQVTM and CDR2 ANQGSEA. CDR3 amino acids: CSVGQGWSGELFF. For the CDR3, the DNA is TGCAGCGTCGGACAGGGATGGTCCGGGGAGCTGTTTTTT.

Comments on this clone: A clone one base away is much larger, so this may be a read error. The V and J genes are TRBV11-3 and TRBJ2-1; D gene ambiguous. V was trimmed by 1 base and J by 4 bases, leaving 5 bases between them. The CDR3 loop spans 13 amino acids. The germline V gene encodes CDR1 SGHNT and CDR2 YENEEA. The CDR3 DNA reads TGTGCCAGCAGCTTAGGCCAGTACAATGAGCAGTTCTTC. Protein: CASSLGQYNEQFF.

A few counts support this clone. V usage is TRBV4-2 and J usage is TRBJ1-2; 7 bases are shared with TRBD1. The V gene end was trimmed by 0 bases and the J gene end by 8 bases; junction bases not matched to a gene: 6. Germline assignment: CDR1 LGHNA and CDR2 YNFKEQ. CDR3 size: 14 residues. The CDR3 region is CASSQDVDRVGYTF. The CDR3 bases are TGTGCCAGCAGCCAAGATGTCGACAGGGTGGGCTACACCTTC.

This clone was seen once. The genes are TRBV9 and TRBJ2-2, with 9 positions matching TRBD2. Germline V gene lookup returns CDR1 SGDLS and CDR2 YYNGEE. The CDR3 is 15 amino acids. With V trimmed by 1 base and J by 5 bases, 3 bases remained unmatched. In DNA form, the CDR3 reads TGTGCCAGCAGCGTAAGCGGGGGGATTACCGGGGAGCTGTTTTTT. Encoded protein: CASSVSGGITGELFF.

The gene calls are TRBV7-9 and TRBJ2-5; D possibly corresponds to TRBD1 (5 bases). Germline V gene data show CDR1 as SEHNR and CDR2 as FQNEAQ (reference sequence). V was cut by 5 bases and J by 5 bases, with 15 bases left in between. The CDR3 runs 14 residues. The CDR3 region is CASSRRQTPETQYF. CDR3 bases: TGTGCCAGCAGCCGCCGACAGACCCCCGAGACCCAGTACTTC.

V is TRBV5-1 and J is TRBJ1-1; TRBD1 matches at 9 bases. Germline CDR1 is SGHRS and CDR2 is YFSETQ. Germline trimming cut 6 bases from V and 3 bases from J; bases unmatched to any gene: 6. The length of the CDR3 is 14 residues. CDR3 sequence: CASTNRGLDTEAFF. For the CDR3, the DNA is TGCGCCAGCACCAACAGGGGGCTAGACACTGAAGCTTTCTTT.

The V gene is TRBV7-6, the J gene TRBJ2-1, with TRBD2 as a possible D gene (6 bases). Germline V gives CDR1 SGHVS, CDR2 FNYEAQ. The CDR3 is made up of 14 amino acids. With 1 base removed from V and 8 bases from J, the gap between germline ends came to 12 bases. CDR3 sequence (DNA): TGTGCCAGCAGCTTAGGGCCCGCGGGGTATGAGCAGTTCTTC. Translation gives CASSLGPAGYEQFF.

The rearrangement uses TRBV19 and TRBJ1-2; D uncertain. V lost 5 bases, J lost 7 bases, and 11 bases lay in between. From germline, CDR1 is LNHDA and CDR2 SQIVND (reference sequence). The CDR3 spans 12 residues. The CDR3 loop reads CASSALSTGYTF. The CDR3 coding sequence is TGTGCCAGTAGTGCGTTAAGTACTGGCTACACCTTC.

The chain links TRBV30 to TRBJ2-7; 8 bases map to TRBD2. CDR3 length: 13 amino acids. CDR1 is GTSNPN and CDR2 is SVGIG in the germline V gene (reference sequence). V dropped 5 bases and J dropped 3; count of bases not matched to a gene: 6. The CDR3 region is CAWGGGTDYEQYF. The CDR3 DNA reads TGTGCCTGGGGCGGGGGGACGGACTACGAGCAGTACTTC.

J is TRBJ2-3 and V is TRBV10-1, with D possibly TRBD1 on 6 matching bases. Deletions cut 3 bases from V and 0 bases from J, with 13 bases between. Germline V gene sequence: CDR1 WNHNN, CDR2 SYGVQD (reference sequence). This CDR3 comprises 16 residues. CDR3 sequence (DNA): TGCGCCAGCAGTGACCCGGGACAAACTAGCACAGATACGCAGTATTTT. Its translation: CASSDPGQTSTDTQYF.

CDR3: CAWSVLRRRGTGELFF. The CDR3 DNA is TGTGCCTGGAGTGTACTGAGGCGCCGCGGCACCGGGGAGCTGTTTTTT. V and J are TRBV30 and TRBJ2-2; no clear D. There are 16 residues in the CDR3. From germline, CDR1 is GTSNPN and CDR2 SVGIG (reference sequence). V dropped 0 bases and J dropped 4 bases, with 15 bases sitting between them.

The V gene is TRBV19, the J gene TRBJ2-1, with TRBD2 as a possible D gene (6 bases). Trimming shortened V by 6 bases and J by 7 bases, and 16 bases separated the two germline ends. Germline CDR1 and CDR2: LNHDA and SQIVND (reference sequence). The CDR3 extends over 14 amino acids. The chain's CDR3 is CASSTSGLRNEQFF. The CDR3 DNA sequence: TGTGCCAGTAGCACCAGCGGGTTGAGGAATGAGCAGTTCTTC.

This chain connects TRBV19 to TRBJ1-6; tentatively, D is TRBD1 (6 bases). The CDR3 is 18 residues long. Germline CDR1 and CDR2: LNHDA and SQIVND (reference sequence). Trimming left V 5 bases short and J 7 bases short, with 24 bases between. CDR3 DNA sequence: TGTGCCAGTAGTTATCGATTAGCAGGGGCCGCAGAGAATTCACCCCTCCACTTT. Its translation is CASSYRLAGAAENSPLHF.

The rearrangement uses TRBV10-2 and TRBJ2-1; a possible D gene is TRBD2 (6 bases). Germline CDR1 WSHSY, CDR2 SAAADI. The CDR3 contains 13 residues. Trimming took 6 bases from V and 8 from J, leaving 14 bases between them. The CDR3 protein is CASSPRRRDEQFF. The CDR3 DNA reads TGCGCCAGCAGCCCTCGACGGAGGGATGAGCAGTTCTTC.

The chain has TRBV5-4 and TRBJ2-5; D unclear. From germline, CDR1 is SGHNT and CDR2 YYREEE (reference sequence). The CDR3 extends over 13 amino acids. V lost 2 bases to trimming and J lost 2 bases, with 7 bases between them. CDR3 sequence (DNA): TGTGCCAGCAGCTTTGCCCTACAAGAGACCCAGTACTTC. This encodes CASSFALQETQYF.

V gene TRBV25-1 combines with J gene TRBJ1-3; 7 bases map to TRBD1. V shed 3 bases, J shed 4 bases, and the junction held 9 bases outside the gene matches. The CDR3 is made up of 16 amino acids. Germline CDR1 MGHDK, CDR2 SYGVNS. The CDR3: CASSDFTRGQGNTIYF. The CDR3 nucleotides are TGTGCCAGCAGTGATTTCACGAGGGGGCAAGGAAACACCATATATTTT.